This is a list of T cell receptor beta chains from one sample in a study of blood T cell repertoires in COVID-19. The repertoire was sequenced with immunoSEQ multiplex PCR; TCRdb's copy has only in-frame clones and lacks some. The sample carries about 190,000 clones, around 79% recorded once. The sequencing sample was made of peripheral blood. These receptors all stem from a middle-aged man who had recovered from COVID-19. The CDR3 runs from the conserved cysteine through the conserved F or W. The order of the fields is J gene, clone size, V gene, D gene, CDR3 protein, CDR3 DNA. A D gene is named only where the DNA matches it firmly. A clone size is listed for some rows: how often the clone was seen (once, few, many), or a class if it is expanded.

J gene: TRBJ2-7
clone size: NA
V gene: TRBV7-2
D gene: TRBD2
CDR3 protein: CASSLGAGGPAYEQYF
CDR3 DNA: TGTGCCAGCAGCTTAGGGGCGGGAGGGCCGGCGTACGAGCAGTACTTC

J gene: TRBJ2-5
clone size: NA
V gene: TRBV18
D gene: NA
CDR3 protein: CASSPNLSGSQYF
CDR3 DNA: TGTGCCAGCTCACCGAATTTAAGCGGATCCCAGTACTTC

J gene: TRBJ1-4
clone size: NA
V gene: TRBV9
D gene: NA
CDR3 protein: CASSPGLGGEKLFF
CDR3 DNA: TGTGCCAGCAGCCCCGGGCTGGGAGGAGAAAAACTGTTTTTT

J gene: TRBJ2-3
clone size: NA
V gene: TRBV27
D gene: NA
CDR3 protein: CASSLTPDTQYF
CDR3 DNA: TGTGCCAGCAGTTTGACTCCAGATACGCAGTATTTT

J gene: TRBJ2-7
clone size: NA
V gene: TRBV7-2
D gene: TRBD2
CDR3 protein: CASSSPAAGGPYEQYF
CDR3 DNA: TGTGCCAGCAGCTCCCCAGCGGCGGGAGGGCCTTACGAGCAGTACTTC

J gene: TRBJ2-3
clone size: NA
V gene: TRBV6-5
D gene: NA
CDR3 protein: CASSYGVGHNTDTQYF
CDR3 DNA: TGTGCCAGCAGTTACGGCGTTGGGCATAACACAGATACGCAGTATTTT

J gene: TRBJ1-4
clone size: NA
V gene: TRBV5-1
D gene: NA
CDR3 protein: CASSLVGPTNEKLFF
CDR3 DNA: TGCGCCAGCAGCTTGGTGGGGCCAACTAATGAAAAACTGTTTTTT

J gene: TRBJ1-1
clone size: NA
V gene: TRBV29-1
D gene: NA
CDR3 protein: CSVEDSGSAEAFF
CDR3 DNA: TGCAGCGTTGAAGATTCGGGGTCAGCTGAAGCTTTCTTT

J gene: TRBJ1-1
clone size: NA
V gene: TRBV19
D gene: TRBD1
CDR3 protein: CASSIDRGTEAFF
CDR3 DNA: TGTGCCAGTAGTATCGACAGGGGCACTGAAGCTTTCTTT

J gene: TRBJ2-7
clone size: NA
V gene: TRBV7-9
D gene: TRBD2
CDR3 protein: CASSLTQAGANHEQYF
CDR3 DNA: TGTGCCAGCAGCTTAACGCAAGCGGGAGCGAACCACGAGCAGTACTTC

J gene: TRBJ1-1
clone size: NA
V gene: TRBV10-3
D gene: NA
CDR3 protein: CATLSTADTEAFF
CDR3 DNA: TGTGCCACCCTTAGCACGGCTGACACTGAAGCTTTCTTT

J gene: TRBJ2-1
clone size: NA
V gene: TRBV5-1
D gene: NA
CDR3 protein: CASSLGQGMVNEQFF
CDR3 DNA: TGCGCCAGCAGCTTGGGGCAGGGGATGGTCAATGAGCAGTTCTTC

J gene: TRBJ1-1
clone size: NA
V gene: TRBV10-3
D gene: NA
CDR3 protein: CAISVGQNTEAFF
CDR3 DNA: TGTGCCATCAGTGTGGGACAAAACACTGAAGCTTTCTTT

J gene: TRBJ2-2
clone size: NA
V gene: TRBV6-5
D gene: NA
CDR3 protein: CASSYSLAAGELFF
CDR3 DNA: TGTGCCAGCAGTTACTCGCTGGCGGCGGGGGAGCTGTTTTTT

J gene: TRBJ1-2
clone size: NA
V gene: TRBV11-2
D gene: NA
CDR3 protein: CASSPGGNYGYTF
CDR3 DNA: TGTGCCAGCAGCCCGGGTGGTAACTATGGCTACACCTTC

J gene: TRBJ1-2
clone size: NA
V gene: TRBV27
D gene: NA
CDR3 protein: CASSLGVPDRIYGYTF
CDR3 DNA: TGTGCCAGCAGTTTAGGAGTCCCCGACAGAATCTATGGCTACACCTTC

J gene: TRBJ1-3
clone size: NA
V gene: TRBV4-3
D gene: TRBD1
CDR3 protein: CASSQGIQGLNTIYF
CDR3 DNA: TGCGCCAGCAGCCAGGGGATACAGGGGTTAAACACCATATATTTT

J gene: TRBJ2-1
clone size: once
V gene: TRBV18
D gene: NA
CDR3 protein: CASSPFIMTSSYNEQFF
CDR3 DNA: TGTGCCAGCTCACCATTTATAATGACTAGCTCCTACAATGAGCAGTTCTTC

J gene: TRBJ2-2
clone size: NA
V gene: TRBV24-1
D gene: TRBD1
CDR3 protein: CATSAQGVVGELFF
CDR3 DNA: TGTGCCACCAGTGCCCAGGGGGTTGTCGGGGAGCTGTTTTTT

J gene: TRBJ1-1
clone size: NA
V gene: TRBV25-1
D gene: NA
CDR3 protein: CASSGSGGWNTEAFF
CDR3 DNA: TGTGCCAGCAGTGGATCGGGAGGGTGGAACACTGAAGCTTTCTTT

J gene: TRBJ2-2
clone size: few
V gene: TRBV18
D gene: NA
CDR3 protein: CASSRTGTATGELFF
CDR3 DNA: TGTGCCAGCTCACGTACAGGGACGGCCACCGGGGAGCTGTTTTTT

J gene: TRBJ2-2
clone size: NA
V gene: TRBV5-1
D gene: TRBD2
CDR3 protein: CASTPTASGRIAGELFF
CDR3 DNA: TGCGCCAGCACCCCGACCGCTAGCGGGAGGATAGCCGGGGAGCTGTTTTTT

J gene: TRBJ2-1
clone size: NA
V gene: TRBV2
D gene: NA
CDR3 protein: CASSERAPSSYNEQFF
CDR3 DNA: TGTGCCAGCAGTGAACGAGCGCCGAGCTCCTACAATGAGCAGTTCTTC

J gene: TRBJ2-1
clone size: NA
V gene: TRBV19
D gene: TRBD2
CDR3 protein: CASRNSAGVRNEQFF
CDR3 DNA: TGTGCCAGTAGAAATAGCGCGGGAGTTAGGAATGAGCAGTTCTTC

J gene: TRBJ2-7
clone size: many
V gene: TRBV11-3
D gene: TRBD2
CDR3 protein: CASSGRADEQYF
CDR3 DNA: TGTGCCAGCAGCGGGAGGGCCGACGAGCAGTACTTC

J gene: TRBJ2-5
clone size: NA
V gene: TRBV28
D gene: NA
CDR3 protein: CASRRSTGRQETQYF
CDR3 DNA: TGTGCCAGCAGACGATCCACAGGGCGTCAAGAGACCCAGTACTTC

J gene: TRBJ1-3
clone size: once
V gene: TRBV5-6
D gene: NA
CDR3 protein: CASSPGSYSGNTIYF
CDR3 DNA: TGTGCCAGCAGCCCCGGGTCTTACTCTGGAAACACCATATATTTT